One and the same sample provided the 9 T cell receptor beta chains below, sequenced in a study of response to subunit inactivated influenza vaccine. TCRdb reanalysed the RT-PCR reads using MiXCR and keeps one entry per CDR3 protein. The repertoire has under 850,000 distinct CDR3 sequences, around 18% of them found once; the top ten carry approximately 11%. Material: PBMCs from blood, obtained 5 days after vaccination. The receptors originated from a man aged 45-60 years who received an inactivated influenza vaccine.

The V call is TRBV10-3, the J call TRBJ2-2; D is uncertain. V was shortened by 8 bases and J by 2 bases, with 9 bases between the two germline ends. The CDR3 extends over 13 amino acids. CDR1 ENHRY and CDR2 SYGVKD come from the germline V gene. The CDR3 DNA sequence: TGTGCCATCGCCCCAGGAAACACCGGGGAGCTGTTTTTT. It is translated as CAIAPGNTGELFF.

About this clonotype itself: Sequence at one end of the junction differs from germline and may be a read error. V gene TRBV7-7 combines with J gene TRBJ2-7; D is uncertain. The V gene's germline CDR1 is SSHAT and CDR2 FNYEAQ (reference sequence). The CDR3 loop spans 14 amino acids. This CDR3 is CASSPDRQSYEQYF. CDR3 in DNA: TGTGCTAGCAGCCCAGATCGGCAGTCCTACGAGCAGTACTTC.

This chain connects TRBV15 to TRBJ2-5; D possibly corresponds to TRBD1 (6 bases). The CDR3 has 14 amino acids. Looked up from germline, CDR1 is LNHNV and CDR2 is YYDKDF (reference sequence). Trimming cost V 8 bases and J 2 bases, with 15 bases left between them. The CDR3 bases are TGTGCCACCTCCGGGACACATAAACAAGAGACCCAGTACTTC. Its translation is CATSGTHKQETQYF.

This clonotype was seen only a few times. The chain recombines TRBV4-2 with TRBJ1-4; D possibly corresponds to TRBD1 (5 bases). Trimming took 5 bases from V and 8 from J, leaving 15 bases between them. The germline V gene encodes CDR1 LGHNA and CDR2 YNFKEQ. CDR3 length: 14 amino acids. CDR3: CASSGLPEGEKLFF. CDR3 DNA sequence: TGTGCCAGCAGCGGCCTACCGGAGGGGGAAAAACTGTTTTTT.

The chain joins TRBV5-5 to TRBJ2-1, with 7 bases aligning to TRBD2. The CDR3 sequence is 16 residues long. Looked up from germline, CDR1 is SGHKS and CDR2 is YYEKEE (reference sequence). Trimming cost V 2 bases and J 6 bases; bases outside gene matches: 11. CDR3 DNA sequence: TGTGCCAGCAGCTTAGTCACGGGAGGAAATACCAATGAGCAGTTCTTC. Its protein is CASSLVTGGNTNEQFF.

This clonotype was seen many times. The chain recombines TRBV29-1 with TRBJ2-7; 7 bases are shared with TRBD1. Germline V gives CDR1 SQVTM, CDR2 ANQGSEA. The CDR3 covers 12 residues. V dropped 4 bases and J dropped 6; count of bases not matched to a gene: 6. The CDR3 DNA reads as TGCAGCGTTGGGGGATACAGGGGCGAGCAGTACTTC. Amino acid sequence: CSVGGYRGEQYF.

The V call is TRBV28, the J call TRBJ2-7, with 9 bases lining up with TRBD2. Germline CDR1 and CDR2: MDHEN and SYDVKM. The CDR3 consists of 15 residues. Unmatched junction bases numbered 7, after V lost 5 bases and J lost 2 bases. The CDR3 region has the DNA TGTGCCAGCAGTGCCCCTAGCGGGGAGGCCTACGAGCAGTACTTC. The encoded protein is CASSAPSGEAYEQYF. Full variable domain (rest looked up from reference TRBV28 and TRBJ2-7): DVKVTQSSRYLVKRTGEKVFLECVQDMDHENMFWYRQDPGLGLRLIYFSYDVKMKEKGDIPEGYSVSREKKERFSLILESASTNQTSMYLCASSAPSGEAYEQYFGPGTRLTVT.

This clonotype has just a few counts. V gene TRBV5-1 combines with J gene TRBJ2-1; 12 bases are a match to TRBD2. CDR3 length equals 18 residues. The germline gives CDR1 SGHRS, CDR2 YFSETQ. V trimming: 4 bases; J trimming: 0 bases; junction bases outside the gene matches: 8. The CDR3: CASSAGTSGPTSYNEQFF. CDR3 in DNA: TGCGCCAGCAGCGCCGGGACTAGCGGGCCTACCTCCTACAATGAGCAGTTCTTC.

The chain links TRBV12-3 or TRBV12-4 to TRBJ2-7; the D gene is possibly TRBD2 (6 bases). Between the trimmed V and J ends, which lost 4 bases and 0 bases, there was a span of 13 bases. The CDR3 contains 15 residues. CDR3 loop: CASSSYGGTSYEQYF. Written as DNA, the CDR3 is TGTGCCAGCAGTTCGTATGGGGGGACCTCCTACGAGCAGTACTTC.